The 3 T cell receptor beta chains in this list originate from one sample, sequenced in a study of blood T cell repertoires in COVID-19. Produced via immunoSEQ multiplex PCR; TCRdb's table is partial and in-frame only. The table records about 480,000 clones, about 91% of them present only once. The specimen was peripheral blood. The receptors shown here come from a woman aged 45 to 65 with COVID-19, enrolled during active disease.

V is TRBV30 and J is TRBJ1-6; D gene unclear. The V gene lost 6 bases and the J gene lost 10 bases, with 13 bases spanning the gap. The CDR3 sequence is 12 residues long. From germline, CDR1 is GTSNPN and CDR2 SVGIG (reference sequence). DNA for the CDR3: TGTGCCTGTGACTGGGTGGAATCACCCCTCCACTTT. It encodes CACDWVESPLHF.

The chain is built from TRBV4-1 and TRBJ2-7, with TRBD1 as a possible D gene (5 bases). V was pared by 0 bases and J by 3 bases, with 21 bases between. Germline CDR1 and CDR2: MGHRA and YSYEKL. CDR3 length equals 18 residues. CDR3 protein: CASSQETSGHQVIYEQYF. CDR3 sequence (DNA): TGCGCCAGCAGCCAAGAAACCTCCGGACATCAAGTCATCTACGAGCAGTACTTC.

This clone was found once. CDR3 bases: TGCGCCAGCAGCCTCCCTACCCCATCCAGGGGCCGCACAGATACGCAGTATTTT. Its protein product is CASSLPTPSRGRTDTQYF. The chain recombines TRBV5-1 with TRBJ2-3, with D possibly TRBD1 on 6 matching bases. This CDR3 region has 18 residues. Germline assignment: CDR1 SGHRS and CDR2 YFSETQ. Trimming took off 4 bases at V and 1 base at J, with 22 bases between the two ends.